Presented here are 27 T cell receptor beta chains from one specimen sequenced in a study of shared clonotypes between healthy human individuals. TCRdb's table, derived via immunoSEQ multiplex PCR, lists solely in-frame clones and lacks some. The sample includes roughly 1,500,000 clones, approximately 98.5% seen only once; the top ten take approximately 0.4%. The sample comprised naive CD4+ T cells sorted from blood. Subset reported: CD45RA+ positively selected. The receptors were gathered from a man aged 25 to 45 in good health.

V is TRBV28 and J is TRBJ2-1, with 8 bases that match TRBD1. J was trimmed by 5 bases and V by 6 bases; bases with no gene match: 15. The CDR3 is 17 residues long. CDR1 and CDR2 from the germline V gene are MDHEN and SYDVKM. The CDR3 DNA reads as TGTGCCAGCAGCCTCGGGACAGGCGGTGTTAATGACAATGAGCAGTTCTTC. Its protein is CASSLGTGGVNDNEQFF.

CDR3 amino acids: CASSLRSRGDTSSYEQYF. The CDR3 DNA follows: TGTGCCAGCAGCTTACGGTCGCGGGGGGATACCAGCTCCTACGAGCAGTACTTC. The rearrangement joins TRBV11-3 to TRBJ2-7; 8 bases match TRBD2. This CDR3 spans 18 amino acids. Germline assignment: CDR1 SGHNT and CDR2 YENEEA. V lost 2 bases to trimming and J lost 0 bases; unmatched junction nucleotides: 12. The full variable domain, with the rest looked up from reference TRBV11-3 and TRBJ2-7, is EAGVVQSPRYKIIEKKQPVAFWCNPISGHNTLYWYLQNLGQGPELLIRYENEEAVDDSQLPKDRFSAERLKGVDSTLKIQPAELGDSAVYLCASSLRSRGDTSSYEQYFGPGTRLTVT.

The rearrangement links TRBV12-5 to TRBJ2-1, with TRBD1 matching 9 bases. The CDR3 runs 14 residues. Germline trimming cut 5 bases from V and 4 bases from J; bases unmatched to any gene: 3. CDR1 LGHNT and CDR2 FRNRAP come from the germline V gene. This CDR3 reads CASGGTGSYNEQFF. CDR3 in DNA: TGTGCTAGTGGTGGGACAGGGTCGTACAATGAGCAGTTCTTC.

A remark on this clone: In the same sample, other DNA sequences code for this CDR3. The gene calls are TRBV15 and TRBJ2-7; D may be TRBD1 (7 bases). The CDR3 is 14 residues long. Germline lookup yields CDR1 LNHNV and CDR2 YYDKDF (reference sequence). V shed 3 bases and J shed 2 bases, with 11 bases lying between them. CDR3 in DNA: TGTGCCACCAGCAGGGACAGGAGGGCCTACGAGCAGTACTTC. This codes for CATSRDRRAYEQYF.

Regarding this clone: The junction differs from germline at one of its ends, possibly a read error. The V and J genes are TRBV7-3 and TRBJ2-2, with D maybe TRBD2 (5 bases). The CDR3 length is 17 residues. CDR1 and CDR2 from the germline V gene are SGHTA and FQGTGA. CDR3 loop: CASSLIHPSQNAGELFF. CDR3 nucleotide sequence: TGTGCCAGCAGCTTAATCCATCCTAGCCAGAACGCCGGGGAGCTGTTTTTT.

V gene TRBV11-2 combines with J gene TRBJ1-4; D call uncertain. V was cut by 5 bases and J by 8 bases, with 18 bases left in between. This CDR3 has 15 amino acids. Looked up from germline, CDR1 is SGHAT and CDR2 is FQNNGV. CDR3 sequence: CASSPTHGMEEKLFF. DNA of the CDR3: TGTGCCAGCAGCCCGACCCACGGGATGGAAGAAAAACTGTTTTTT.

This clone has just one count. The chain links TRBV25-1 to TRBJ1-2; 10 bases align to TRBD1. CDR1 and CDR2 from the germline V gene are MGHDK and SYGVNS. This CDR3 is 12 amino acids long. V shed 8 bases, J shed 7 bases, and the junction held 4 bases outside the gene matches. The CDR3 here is CASRGQGLGYTF. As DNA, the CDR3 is TGTGCCAGCCGGGGACAGGGGCTTGGCTACACCTTC.

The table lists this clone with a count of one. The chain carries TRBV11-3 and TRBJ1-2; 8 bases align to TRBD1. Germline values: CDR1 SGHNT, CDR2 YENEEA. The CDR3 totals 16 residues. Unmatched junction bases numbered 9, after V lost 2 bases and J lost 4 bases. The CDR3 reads CASSLIPDRDGYGYTF. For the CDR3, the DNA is TGTGCCAGCAGCTTAATCCCGGACAGGGACGGCTATGGCTACACCTTC. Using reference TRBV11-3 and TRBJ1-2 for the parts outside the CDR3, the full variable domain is EAGVVQSPRYKIIEKKQPVAFWCNPISGHNTLYWYLQNLGQGPELLIRYENEEAVDDSQLPKDRFSAERLKGVDSTLKIQPAELGDSAVYLCASSLIPDRDGYGYTFGSGTRLTVV.

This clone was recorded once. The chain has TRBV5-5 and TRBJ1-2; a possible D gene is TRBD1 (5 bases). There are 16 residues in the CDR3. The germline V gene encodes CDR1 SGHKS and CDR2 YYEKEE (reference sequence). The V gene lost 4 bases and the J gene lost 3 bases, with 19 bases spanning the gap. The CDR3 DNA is TGTGCCAGCAGCCTAGGAAGGGGTCGCCTTGACTATGGCTACACCTTC. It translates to CASSLGRGRLDYGYTF. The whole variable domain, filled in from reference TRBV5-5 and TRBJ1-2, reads DAGVTQSPTHLIKTRGQQVTLRCSPISGHKSVSWYQQVLGQGPQFIFQYYEKEERGRGNFPDRFSARQFPNYSSELNVNALLLGDSALYLCASSLGRGRLDYGYTFGSGTRLTVV.

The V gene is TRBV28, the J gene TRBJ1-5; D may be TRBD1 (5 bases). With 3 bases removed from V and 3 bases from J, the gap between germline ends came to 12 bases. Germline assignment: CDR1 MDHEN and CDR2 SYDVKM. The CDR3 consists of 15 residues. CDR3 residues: CASSFPSDINQPQHF. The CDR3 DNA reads TGTGCCAGCAGTTTCCCCTCGGACATCAATCAGCCCCAGCATTTT.

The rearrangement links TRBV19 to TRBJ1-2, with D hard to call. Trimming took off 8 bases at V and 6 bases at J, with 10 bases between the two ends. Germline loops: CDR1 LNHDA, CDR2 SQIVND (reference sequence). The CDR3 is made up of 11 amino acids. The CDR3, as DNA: TGTGCCAGTGGGAGGCTAAATGGCTACACCTTC. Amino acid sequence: CASGRLNGYTF. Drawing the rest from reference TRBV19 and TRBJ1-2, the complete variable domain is DGGITQSPKYLFRKEGQNVTLSCEQNLNHDAMYWYRQDPGQGLRLIYYSQIVNDFQKGDIAEGYSVSREKKESFPLTVTSAQKNPTAFYLCASGRLNGYTFGSGTRLTVV.

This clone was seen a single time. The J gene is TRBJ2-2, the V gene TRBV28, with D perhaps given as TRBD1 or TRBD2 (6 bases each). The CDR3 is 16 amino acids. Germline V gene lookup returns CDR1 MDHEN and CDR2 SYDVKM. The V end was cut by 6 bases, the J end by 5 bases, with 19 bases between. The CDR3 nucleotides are TGTGCCAGCAGCCCTGCTGGGGGGCGGTCTACCGGGGAGCTGTTTTTT. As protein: CASSPAGGRSTGELFF.

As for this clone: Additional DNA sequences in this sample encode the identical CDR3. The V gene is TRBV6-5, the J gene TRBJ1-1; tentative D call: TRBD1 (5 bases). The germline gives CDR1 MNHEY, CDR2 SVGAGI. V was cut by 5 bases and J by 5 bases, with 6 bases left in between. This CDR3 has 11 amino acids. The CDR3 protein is CASSRGTEAFF. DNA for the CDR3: TGTGCCAGCAGTCGGGGGACTGAAGCTTTCTTT.

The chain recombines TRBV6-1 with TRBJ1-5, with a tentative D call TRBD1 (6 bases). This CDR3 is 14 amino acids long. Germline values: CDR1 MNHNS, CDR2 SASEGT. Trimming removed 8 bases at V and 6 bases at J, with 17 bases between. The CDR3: CASLNRGGGQPQHF. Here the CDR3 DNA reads TGTGCCAGCCTGAATCGGGGGGGCGGTCAGCCCCAGCATTTT.

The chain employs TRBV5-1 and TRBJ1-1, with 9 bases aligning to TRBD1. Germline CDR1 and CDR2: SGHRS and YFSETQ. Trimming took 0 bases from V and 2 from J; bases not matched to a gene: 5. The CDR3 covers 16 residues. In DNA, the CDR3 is TGCGCCAGCAGCTTGGCCACAGGGGGCTCCAACACTGAAGCTTTCTTT. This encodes CASSLATGGSNTEAFF.

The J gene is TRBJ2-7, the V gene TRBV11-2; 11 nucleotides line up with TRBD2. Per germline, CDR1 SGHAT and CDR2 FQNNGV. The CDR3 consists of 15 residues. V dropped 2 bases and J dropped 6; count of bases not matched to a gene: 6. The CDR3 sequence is CASSLKTSGSIEQYF. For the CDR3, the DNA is TGTGCCAGCAGCTTAAAAACTAGCGGGAGCATCGAGCAGTACTTC.

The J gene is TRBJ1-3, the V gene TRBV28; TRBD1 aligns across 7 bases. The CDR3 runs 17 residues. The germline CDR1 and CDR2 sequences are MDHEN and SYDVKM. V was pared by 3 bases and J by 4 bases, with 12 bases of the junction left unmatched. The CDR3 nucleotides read TGTGCCAGCAGTTTGGGGGGACAGTATCCATCCGGAAACACCATATATTTT. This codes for CASSLGGQYPSGNTIYF.

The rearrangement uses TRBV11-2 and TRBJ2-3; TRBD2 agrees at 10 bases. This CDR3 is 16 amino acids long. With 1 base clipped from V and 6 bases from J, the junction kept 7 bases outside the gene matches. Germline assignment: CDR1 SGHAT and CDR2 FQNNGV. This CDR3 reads CASSLAGLASYDTQYF. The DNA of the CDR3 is TGTGCCAGCAGCTTAGCGGGACTAGCGTCGTACGATACGCAGTATTTT.

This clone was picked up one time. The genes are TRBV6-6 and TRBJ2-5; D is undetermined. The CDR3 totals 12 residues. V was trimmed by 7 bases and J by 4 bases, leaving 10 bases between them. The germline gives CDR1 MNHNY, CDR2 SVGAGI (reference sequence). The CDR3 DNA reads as TGTGCCAGCACTAGATCCCGAGAGACCCAGTACTTC. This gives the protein CASTRSRETQYF.

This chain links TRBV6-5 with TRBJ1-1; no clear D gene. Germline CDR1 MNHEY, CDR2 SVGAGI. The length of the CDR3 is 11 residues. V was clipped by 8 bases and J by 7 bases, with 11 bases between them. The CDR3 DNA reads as TGTGCCAGCCACACCCCCCATGAAGCTTTCTTT. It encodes CASHTPHEAFF.

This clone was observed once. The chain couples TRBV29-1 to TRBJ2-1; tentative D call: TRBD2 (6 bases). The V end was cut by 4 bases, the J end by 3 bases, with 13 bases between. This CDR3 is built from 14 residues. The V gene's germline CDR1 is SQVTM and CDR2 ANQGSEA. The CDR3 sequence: CSVVGRDYYNEQFF. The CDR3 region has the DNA TGCAGCGTTGTCGGGCGGGATTACTACAATGAGCAGTTCTTC.

The DNA of the CDR3 is TGTGCCAGCAGCCTAAGGTTAGGGCTTAATGAAAAACTGTTTTTT. Translated: CASSLRLGLNEKLFF. V is TRBV11-2 and J is TRBJ1-4; D uncertain. CDR1 SGHAT and CDR2 FQNNGV come from the germline V gene. The CDR3 has 15 amino acids. Trimming stripped 5 bases from V and 4 bases from J, with 14 bases between.

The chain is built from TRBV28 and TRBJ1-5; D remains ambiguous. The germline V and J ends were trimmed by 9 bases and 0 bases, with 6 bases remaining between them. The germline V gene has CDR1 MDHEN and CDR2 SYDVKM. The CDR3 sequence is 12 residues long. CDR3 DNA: TGTGCCAGTGCTCATAGCAATCAGCCCCAGCATTTT. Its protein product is CASAHSNQPQHF.

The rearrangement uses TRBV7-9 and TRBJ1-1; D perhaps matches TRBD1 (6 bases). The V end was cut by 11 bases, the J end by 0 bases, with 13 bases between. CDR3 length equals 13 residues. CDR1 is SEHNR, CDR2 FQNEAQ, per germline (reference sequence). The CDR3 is CAGGLTMNTEAFF. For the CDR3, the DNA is TGTGCCGGGGGGCTGACAATGAACACTGAAGCTTTCTTT.

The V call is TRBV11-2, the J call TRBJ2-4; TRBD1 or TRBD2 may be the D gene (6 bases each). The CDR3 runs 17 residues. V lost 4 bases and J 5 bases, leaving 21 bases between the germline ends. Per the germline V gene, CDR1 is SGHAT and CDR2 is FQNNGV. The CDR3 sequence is CASSSIRGAGVENIQYF. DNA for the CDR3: TGTGCCAGCAGCTCTATTAGGGGGGCCGGGGTAGAAAACATTCAGTACTTC. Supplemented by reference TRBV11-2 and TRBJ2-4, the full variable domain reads EAGVAQSPRYKIIEKRQSVAFWCNPISGHATLYWYQQILGQGPKLLIQFQNNGVVDDSQLPKDRFSAERLKGVDSTLKIQPAKLEDSAVYLCASSSIRGAGVENIQYFGAGTRLSVL.

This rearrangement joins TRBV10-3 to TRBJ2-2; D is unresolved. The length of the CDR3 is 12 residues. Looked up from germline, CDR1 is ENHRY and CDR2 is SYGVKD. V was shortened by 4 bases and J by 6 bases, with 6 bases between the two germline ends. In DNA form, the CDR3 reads TGTGCCATCAGTGGCAGTGCCGGGGAGCTGTTTTTT. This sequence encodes CAISGSAGELFF.

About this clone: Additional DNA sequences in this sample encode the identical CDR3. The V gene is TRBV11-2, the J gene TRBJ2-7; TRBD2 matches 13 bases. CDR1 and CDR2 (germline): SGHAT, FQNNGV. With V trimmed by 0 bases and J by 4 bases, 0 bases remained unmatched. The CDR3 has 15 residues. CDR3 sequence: CASSLELAGGYEQYF. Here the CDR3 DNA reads TGTGCCAGCAGCTTAGAACTAGCGGGAGGGTACGAGCAGTACTTC.